This T cell receptor beta chain originates from a study of blood T cell repertoires in COVID-19. Overall study context: Sites in the United States, Italy and Spain provided acute and convalescent COVID-19 samples.

The CDR3 consists of 16 residues. Losses at the gene ends were 0 bases for V and 4 bases for J; bases not matched to a gene: 9. Germline V CDR1 and CDR2: SGDLS, YYNGEE. Participants came from some 23 US areas, aged about 18 to 100 years. Cohort assignment relied on participant-reported clinical history. This clone was seen a single time. Sequencing used immunoSEQ multiplex PCR; TCRdb keeps in-frame clones, though not all of them. The sample contains about 180,000 clones, 85% to 90% of which appear only once. Sequencing was done on a sample of PBMCs or T cells enriched from blood (not recorded which). The receptor comes from a middle-aged woman with acute COVID-19. The rearrangement joins TRBV9 to TRBJ2-7, with 8 bases matching TRBD1. CDR3 amino acids: CASSVGVGTGEYEQYF. The CDR3 DNA reads as TGTGCCAGCAGCGTAGGAGTGGGGACAGGAGAATACGAGCAGTACTTC.